This T cell receptor beta chain was documented in a study of T cell clusters in autoimmune cytopenias. General observations from the study: Healthy donors had about 3-fold more exclusive TRB clusters than active autoimmune hepatitis patients.

Approximately 36,000 genome equivalents of blood DNA were amplified for TRB. Germline CDR1 SGHNT, CDR2 YYREEE (reference sequence). The CDR3 extends over 14 amino acids. One tube held mixed TRB-A and TRB-B primer pools for touch-down PCR. For each CDR3 protein, TCRdb gives one entry from its re-call of the multiplex PCR reads, without DNA. This listing includes about 8,100 distinct CDR3 sequences. This clonotype is labeled medium-sized based on frequency. What it binds is not known. The sequenced sample was peripheral blood. V gene TRBV5-4 combines with J gene TRBJ2-1; TCRdb's D call of TRBD1 is untestable without DNA. The source is a human donor with an autoimmune cytopenia or autoimmune hepatitis (not recorded which). The CDR3 protein is CASSSGTGRIEQFF. The full variable domain, its missing parts supplied by reference TRBV5-4 and TRBJ2-1, is ETGVTQSPTHLIKTRGQQVTLRCSSQSGHNTVSWYQQALGQGPQFIFQYYREEENGRGNFPPRFSGLQFPNYSSELNVNALELDDSALYLCASSSGTGRIEQFFGPGTRLTVL.